The 8 T cell receptor beta chains reported below all come from one sample, sequenced in a study of a mutant IDH1 vaccine in newly diagnosed glioma. Specified time point: baseline, week 1 (first vaccination visit). Treatment meaning: pre-vaccination baseline after standard-of-care therapy. The table came from immunoSEQ multiplex PCR; TCRdb's copy has only in-frame clones and leaves some out. The repertoire holds around 33,000 clones, over 60% seen once, with about 8.4% in the top ten. Material: peripheral blood mononuclear cells (PBMCs), obtained from a glioma patient treated with radiotherapy, temozolomide or both. Every receptor here comes from a man in his fifties or sixties with glioma. Some clones in this sample may be carry-over from other donors' samples.

The rearrangement uses TRBV10-3 and TRBJ2-7; 8 nucleotides align to TRBD1. Germline V gives CDR1 ENHRY, CDR2 SYGVKD. V dropped 6 bases and J dropped 4; count of bases not matched to a gene: 8. The CDR3 is 14 amino acids. The CDR3 DNA reads as TGTGCCATCAGGGCGGGACAGGTTACGTACGAGCAGTACTTC. This translates into CAIRAGQVTYEQYF.

This clone was counted once. The chain joins TRBV7-2 to TRBJ2-7; D is undetermined. Trimming took off 5 bases at V and 2 bases at J, with 4 bases between the two ends. CDR3 length: 11 amino acids. Germline V lookup: CDR1 SGHTA, CDR2 FQGNSA. This CDR3 reads CASSAAYEQYF. CDR3 DNA sequence: TGTGCCAGCAGCGCCGCCTACGAGCAGTACTTC.

This chain links TRBV7-6 with TRBJ1-1; D is uncertain. Trimming cost V 5 bases and J 0 bases, with 7 bases left between them. The germline gives CDR1 SGHVS, CDR2 FNYEAQ. CDR3 length equals 13 residues. CDR3 region: CASSPSLNTEAFF. The CDR3 DNA reads as TGTGCCAGCAGCCCTAGCTTGAACACTGAAGCTTTCTTT.

Here the CDR3 reads CAPLTEGGGETQYF. The CDR3 nucleotides read TGTGCCCCGCTCACCGAAGGGGGCGGTGAGACCCAGTACTTC. The V call is TRBV15, the J call TRBJ2-5; 7 nucleotides align to TRBD1. Germline V gene data show CDR1 as LNHNV and CDR2 as YYDKDF (reference sequence). The CDR3 runs to 14 residues. J lost 5 bases, V lost 11 bases, and 14 bases had no gene match.

In DNA form, the CDR3 reads TGTGCCAGTAGTAAAACTAGTACGGGAGAGACCCAGTACTTC. This gives the protein CASSKTSTGETQYF. The V gene is TRBV19, the J gene TRBJ2-5; possible D gene TRBD2, 5 bases. This CDR3 comprises 14 residues. The germline V and J ends were trimmed by 4 bases and 4 bases, with 13 bases remaining between them. Per germline, CDR1 LNHDA and CDR2 SQIVND (reference sequence).

The chain recombines TRBV28 with TRBJ2-5, with D tentatively TRBD1 or TRBD2 (5 bases each). Germline CDR1 MDHEN, CDR2 SYDVKM. V was shortened by 4 bases and J by 5 bases, with 14 bases between the two germline ends. The CDR3 has 14 amino acids. The DNA for the CDR3 is TGTGCCAGCAGTTCCTGGGGGAGACGGGAGACCCAGTACTTC. Translated, it gives CASSSWGRRETQYF.

This clone was seen once. This sequence joins TRBV29-1 and TRBJ1-3; no clear D gene. The CDR3 length is 13 residues. Per the germline V gene, CDR1 is SQVTM and CDR2 is ANQGSEA. V was shortened by 6 bases and J by 0 bases, with 9 bases between the two germline ends. CDR3 protein: CSVTDGSGNTIYF. The CDR3 DNA is TGCAGCGTAACAGACGGCTCTGGAAACACCATATATTTT.

The rearrangement links TRBV6-5 to TRBJ1-1; D unclear. Trimming shortened V by 4 bases and J by 5 bases, and 8 bases separated the two germline ends. The V gene's germline CDR1 is MNHEY and CDR2 SVGAGI. The CDR3 covers 12 residues. The CDR3 spells CASSFGGTEAFF. The CDR3 DNA reads TGTGCCAGCAGTTTCGGAGGGACTGAAGCTTTCTTT.